A selection of T cell receptor beta chains follows, all from one sample in a study of human T cells and chemical hapten exposure. TCRdb itself ran the RACE reads through MiXCR, one entry per CDR3 protein. Found here are roughly 250,000 distinct CDR3 sequences, approximately 8.6% of them singletons; the top ten hold 2% to 3%. The sequenced sample was whole blood, obtained in connection with sensitization to the hapten diphenylcyclopropenone (DPC). These receptor sequences come from a woman in her forties with alopecia areata. Some clones in this sample may be carry-over from other donors' samples. Both conserved end residues are part of each CDR3. A D gene is named only where the DNA matches it firmly. Clone size appears in some rows only: once, few, many, or a class for an expanded clone.

J | V | D | size | CDR3 | DNA
TRBJ2-3 | TRBV6-5 | TRBD2 | . | CASSYRRLAGVDTQYF | TGTGCCAGCAGTTACCGAAGACTAGCGGGAGTAGATACGCAGTATTTT
TRBJ2-1 | TRBV5-1 | . | many | CASSSGNEQFF | TGCGCCAGCAGCTCTGGCAATGAGCAGTTCTTC
TRBJ1-5 | TRBV4-3 | TRBD1 | many | CASSQDRGGVQPQHF | TGCGCCAGCAGCCAAGATAGAGGGGGCGTTCAGCCCCAGCATTTT
TRBJ1-1 | TRBV7-8 | . | many | CASSLEGGNTEAFF | TGTGCCAGCAGCTTAGAGGGCGGGAACACTGAAGCTTTCTTT
TRBJ2-5 | TRBV29-1 | TRBD1 | . | CSSRTGGETQYF | TGCAGCTCACGGACAGGGGGAGAGACCCAGTACTTC
TRBJ2-7 | TRBV7-9 | . | few | CASSSSPAAAYEQYF | TGTGCCAGCAGCTCCTCCCCGGCGGCAGCCTACGAGCAGTACTTC
TRBJ2-5 | TRBV5-4 | . | . | CASSQWQETQYF | TGTGCCAGCAGCCAGTGGCAAGAGACCCAGTACTTC
TRBJ2-5 | TRBV4-2 | TRBD1 | . | CASSPREQGLETQYF | TGTGCCAGCAGCCCCCGGGAACAGGGGTTGGAGACCCAGTACTTC
TRBJ1-2 | TRBV2 | TRBD1 | many | CASTSGTGSLGYTF | TGTGCCAGCACGTCCGGGACAGGGTCATTAGGCTACACCTTC
TRBJ2-1 | TRBV27 | . | . | CASRGLASYNEQFF | TGTGCCAGCCGAGGACTCGCAAGTTACAATGAGCAGTTCTTC
TRBJ2-2 | TRBV5-1 | TRBD2 | many | CASRAGDGGELFF | TGCGCCAGCAGAGCGGGAGACGGCGGGGAGCTGTTTTTT
TRBJ1-1 | TRBV12-3/TRBV12-4 | . | many | CASSLAEVVTEAFF | TGTGCCAGCAGTTTAGCGGAAGTGGTTACTGAAGCTTTCTTT
TRBJ2-7 | TRBV20-1 | TRBD2 | . | CSAESRGRDGYEQYF | TGCAGTGCTGAGAGTCGCGGGAGGGACGGTTACGAGCAGTACTTC
TRBJ2-2 | TRBV6-2/TRBV6-3 | . | . | CASSYSRNGLPVTGELFF | TGTGCCAGCAGTTACTCTAGAAACGGGTTACCCGTTACCGGGGAGCTGTTTTTT
TRBJ1-6 | TRBV27 | . | . | CASSLSRADSPLHF | TGTGCCAGCAGTTTATCGAGGGCCGATTCACCCCTCCACTTT
TRBJ2-5 | TRBV7-2 | . | many | CASSLSGAIETQYF | TGTGCCAGCAGCTTATCCGGGGCGATAGAGACCCAGTACTTC
TRBJ1-5 | TRBV4-1 | TRBD1 | . | CASSQTGQAGDQPQHF | TGCGCCAGCAGCCAAACGGGACAGGCGGGGGATCAGCCCCAGCATTTT
TRBJ2-1 | TRBV5-1 | . | . | CASSLEGLGYNEQFF | TGCGCCAGCAGCTTGGAGGGGCTAGGTTACAATGAGCAGTTCTTC
TRBJ2-2 | TRBV7-2 | TRBD2 | . | CASTEREEAGELFF | TGTGCCAGCACCGAGCGGGAGGAGGCCGGGGAGCTGTTTTTT
TRBJ1-1 | TRBV28 | . | few | CASSFLLGATGNTEAFF | TGTGCCAGCAGTTTTTTATTGGGGGCGACAGGGAACACTGAAGCTTTCTTT
TRBJ1-1 | TRBV5-1 | TRBD1 | few | CASSLGQGARTEAFF | TGCGCCAGCAGCTTGGGTCAGGGGGCGCGAACTGAAGCTTTCTTT
TRBJ2-3 | TRBV29-1 | . | few | CSGTLGTDTQYF | TGCAGCGGGACGTTAGGCACAGATACGCAGTATTTT
TRBJ2-7 | TRBV4-2 | . | few | CASSQVGEIYEQYF | TGTGCCAGCAGCCAAGTGGGCGAAATTTACGAGCAGTACTTC
TRBJ1-1 | TRBV18 | . | few | CATSQGTNTEAFF | TGTGCCACGTCCCAAGGGACGAACACTGAAGCTTTCTTT
TRBJ2-1 | TRBV7-2 | . | many | CASRALAGFGNEQFF | TGTGCCAGCAGGGCCCTAGCCGGGTTTGGGAATGAGCAGTTCTTC
TRBJ1-5 | TRBV12-3/TRBV12-4 | . | . | CASSEVFSNQPQHF | TGTGCCAGCAGTGAGGTTTTCAGCAATCAGCCCCAGCATTTT
TRBJ2-7 | TRBV20-1 | . | few | CSAGRISYEQYF | TGCAGTGCCGGACGCATTTCCTACGAGCAGTACTTC
TRBJ2-1 | TRBV24-1 | . | few | CATRNAGGGRLEQFF | TGTGCCACCAGAAACGCAGGGGGGGGAAGATTGGAGCAGTTCTTC
TRBJ2-7 | TRBV4-3 | TRBD1 | few | CASSQAPGTGLSYEQYF | TGCGCCAGCAGCCAAGCGCCCGGGACAGGCCTCTCCTACGAGCAGTACTTC
TRBJ2-1 | TRBV29-1 | . | few | CSVEGGWEQPYNEQFF | TGCAGCGTTGAAGGGGGGTGGGAGCAGCCCTACAATGAGCAGTTCTTC
TRBJ2-1 | TRBV20-1 | . | . | CSAPRRLDNEQFF | TGCAGTGCCCCGCGTAGGCTAGACAATGAGCAGTTCTTC
TRBJ2-5 | TRBV20-1 | TRBD1 | few | CSAIPGTGDQETQYF | TGCAGTGCCATACCAGGGACAGGAGACCAAGAGACCCAGTACTTC
TRBJ1-2 | TRBV5-6 | . | . | CASSLFWDSGGYTF | TGTGCCAGCAGCTTGTTTTGGGACTCGGGCGGCTACACCTTC
TRBJ2-7 | TRBV5-1 | TRBD2 | few | CASSLDPAGSGEQYF | TGCGCCAGCAGCTTGGATCCAGCGGGAAGTGGCGAGCAGTACTTC
TRBJ1-1 | TRBV29-1 | . | many | CSVERRLNTEAFF | TGCAGCGTTGAGCGACGGCTGAACACTGAAGCTTTCTTT
TRBJ1-5 | TRBV20-1 | . | . | CSASSLAQGFSNQPQHF | TGCAGTGCTAGTTCTTTGGCCCAGGGCTTCAGCAATCAGCCCCAGCATTTT
TRBJ1-2 | TRBV5-6 | . | many | CASSTTGNYGYTF | TGTGCCAGCAGCACGACGGGAAACTATGGCTACACCTTC
TRBJ1-2 | TRBV3-1 | . | . | CASSHNRGDDGYTF | TGTGCCAGCAGCCACAATAGAGGGGATGATGGCTACACCTTC
TRBJ2-3 | TRBV4-3 | . | . | CASSQGLTDTQYF | TGCGCCAGCAGCCAAGGACTCACAGATACGCAGTATTTT
TRBJ1-1 | TRBV5-6 | . | few | CASSSLRSSTEAFF | TGTGCCAGCAGCTCCCTTCGGAGTTCCACTGAAGCTTTCTTT
TRBJ2-7 | TRBV27 | TRBD1 | few | CASSHHPGQGAREQYF | TGTGCCAGCAGCCACCACCCGGGACAGGGTGCTCGCGAGCAGTACTTC
TRBJ2-7 | TRBV18 | TRBD1 | . | CASSPGTGSQYF | TGTGCCAGCTCGCCCGGGACAGGGTCGCAGTACTTC
TRBJ1-4 | TRBV18 | . | . | CASSSDPGEKLFF | TGTGCCAGCTCGTCTGACCCGGGAGAAAAACTGTTTTTT
TRBJ2-5 | TRBV5-6 | . | . | CASSLAGRDETQYF | TGTGCCAGCAGCTTGGCCGGCAGGGATGAGACCCAGTACTTC
TRBJ2-1 | TRBV30 | . | . | CAGLWDSYNEQFF | TGTGCTGGACTTTGGGACTCCTACAATGAGCAGTTCTTC
TRBJ1-6 | TRBV5-5 | . | few | CASRSAGSSYNSPLHF | TGTGCCAGCAGATCAGCAGGGAGCTCCTATAATTCACCCCTCCACTTT
TRBJ1-1 | TRBV7-9 | TRBD1 | few | CASSRDRAFKGAFF | TGTGCCAGCAGCAGGGACAGGGCTTTTAAAGGAGCTTTCTTT
TRBJ2-5 | TRBV5-5 | . | few | CASSLGRVQETQYF | TGTGCCAGCAGCTTGGGCAGGGTACAAGAGACCCAGTACTTC